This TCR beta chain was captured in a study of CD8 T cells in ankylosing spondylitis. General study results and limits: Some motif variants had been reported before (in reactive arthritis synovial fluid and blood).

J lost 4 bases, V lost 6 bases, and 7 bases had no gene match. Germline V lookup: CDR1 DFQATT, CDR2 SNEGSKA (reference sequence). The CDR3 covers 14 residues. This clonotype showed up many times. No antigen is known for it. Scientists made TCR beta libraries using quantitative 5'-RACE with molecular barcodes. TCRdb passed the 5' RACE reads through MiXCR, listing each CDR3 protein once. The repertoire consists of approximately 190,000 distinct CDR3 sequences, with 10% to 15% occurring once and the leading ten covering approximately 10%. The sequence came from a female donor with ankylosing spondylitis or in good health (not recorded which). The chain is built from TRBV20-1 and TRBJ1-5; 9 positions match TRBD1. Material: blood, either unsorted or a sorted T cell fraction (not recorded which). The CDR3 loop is CSATQGAANQPQHF. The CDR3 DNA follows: TGCAGTGCCACACAGGGGGCGGCTAATCAGCCCCAGCATTTT.